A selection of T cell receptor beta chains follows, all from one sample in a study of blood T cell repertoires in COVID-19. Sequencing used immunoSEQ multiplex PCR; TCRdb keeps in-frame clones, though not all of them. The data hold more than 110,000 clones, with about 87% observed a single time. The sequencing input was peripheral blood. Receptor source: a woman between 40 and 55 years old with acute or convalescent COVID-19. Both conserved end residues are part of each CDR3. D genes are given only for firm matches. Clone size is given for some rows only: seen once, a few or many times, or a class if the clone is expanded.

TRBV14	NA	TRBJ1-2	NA	TGTGCCAGCAGCCAAGTGTCGGTCCTTCCCACTTATGGCTACACCTTC	CASSQVSVLPTYGYTF
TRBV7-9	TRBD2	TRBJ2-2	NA	TGTGCCAGCAGCTTAGGGTGGCCTAGCGGGAGCCGCACCACCGGGGAGCTGTTTTTT	CASSLGWPSGSRTTGELFF
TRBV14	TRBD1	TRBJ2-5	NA	TGTGCCAGCAGCCGCTGTCTCCGGGACAGGTCTAAAGAGACCCAGTACTTC	CASSRCLRDRSKETQYF
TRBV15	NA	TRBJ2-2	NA	TGTGCCACCAGCAGAGATACGGGGAAATCGGCCGGGGAGCTGTTTTTT	CATSRDTGKSAGELFF
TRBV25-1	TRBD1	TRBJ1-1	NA	TGTGCCAGCAGTGACCCAACAGGGGGCTACAGGGGAATCACTGAAGCTTTCTTT	CASSDPTGGYRGITEAFF
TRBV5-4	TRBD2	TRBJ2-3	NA	TGTGCCAGCAGCTACGAGACTAGCCCCACAGATACGCAGTATTTT	CASSYETSPTDTQYF
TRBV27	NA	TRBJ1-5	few	TGTGCCAGCAGCAGGGGCCCCAATCAGCCCCAGCATTTT	CASSRGPNQPQHF
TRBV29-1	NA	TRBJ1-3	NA	TGCAGCGTTGACCGGGAGGGCACCATATATTTT	CSVDREGTIYF
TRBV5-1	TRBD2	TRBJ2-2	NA	TGCGCCAGCAGCTTGCGGGGACTAGCGGGGGGCCACGGGGAGCTGTTTTTT	CASSLRGLAGGHGELFF
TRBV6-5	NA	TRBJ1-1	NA	TGTGCCAGCAGTTATATGGCAAGTCAAAACACTGAAGCTTTCTTT	CASSYMASQNTEAFF
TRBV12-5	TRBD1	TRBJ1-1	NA	TGTGCTAGTGGTGCGGGACAGGGGGCTTCTACCGAAGCTTTCTTT	CASGAGQGASTEAFF
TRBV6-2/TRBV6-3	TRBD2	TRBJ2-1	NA	TGTGCCAGCAGCGACCCCGGGGGGAGGAGCTCCTACAATGAGCAGTTCTTC	CASSDPGGRSSYNEQFF
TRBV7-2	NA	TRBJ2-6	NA	TGTGCCAGCAGCACGTCGGGGGGCGCTGGGGCCAACGTCCTGACTTTC	CASSTSGGAGANVLTF
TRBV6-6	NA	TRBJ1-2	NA	TGTGCCAGCAGATCACAGGGTCAGGGACGTGGCTACACCTTC	CASRSQGQGRGYTF
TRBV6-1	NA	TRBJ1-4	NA	TGTGCCAGCAGTGAACTTAGGGACTTCAAACTGTTTTTT	CASSELRDFKLFF
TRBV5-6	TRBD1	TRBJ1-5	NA	TGTGCCAGCAGCCCCGGGACAGTTCAGCCCCAGCATTTT	CASSPGTVQPQHF
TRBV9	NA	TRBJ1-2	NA	TGTGCCAGCAGCTCGGGTCTCTATGGCTACACCTTC	CASSSGLYGYTF
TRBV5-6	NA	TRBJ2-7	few	TGTGCCAGCAGCTCGGGATACCCCAACGAGCAGTACTTC	CASSSGYPNEQYF
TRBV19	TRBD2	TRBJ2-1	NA	TGTGCCAGTAGATCTGGGACTAGCATTCTCAATGAGCAGTTCTTC	CASRSGTSILNEQFF
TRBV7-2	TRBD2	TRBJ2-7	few	TGTGCCAGCAGCTTAACAAGGAGTTCTCCGGGGGGTCGCTCCTACGAGCAGTACTTC	CASSLTRSSPGGRSYEQYF
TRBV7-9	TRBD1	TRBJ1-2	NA	TGTGCCAGCAGCTTAGTCACAGGGGATGGCTACACCTTC	CASSLVTGDGYTF
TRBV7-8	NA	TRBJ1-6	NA	TGTGCCAGCACACCCTGGGAGTTGAGCTCCTATAATTCACCCCTCCACTTT	CASTPWELSSYNSPLHF
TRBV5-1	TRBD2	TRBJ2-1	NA	TGCGCCAGCAGCTCCTCTTCGTGGACTAGCGGATACAATGAGCAGTTCTTC	CASSSSSWTSGYNEQFF
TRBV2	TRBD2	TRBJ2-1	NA	TGTGCCAGCAGGGGGGGGACCTACAATGAGCAGTTCTTC	CASRGGTYNEQFF
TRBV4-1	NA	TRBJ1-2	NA	TGCGCCAGCAGCCAACCAGGGGCCAGGGAGGGCTACACCTTC	CASSQPGAREGYTF
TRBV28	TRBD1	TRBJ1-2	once	TGTGCCAGCAAAAACCCGGGACAGGGCTATGGCTACACCTTC	CASKNPGQGYGYTF
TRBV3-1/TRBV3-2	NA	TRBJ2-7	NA	TGTGCCAGCAGCCAAGTTCGAGCGGGCTACGAGCAGTACTTC	CASSQVRAGYEQYF
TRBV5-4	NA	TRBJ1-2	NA	TGTGCCGGCAGCTCCAATTATGGCTACACCTTC	CAGSSNYGYTF
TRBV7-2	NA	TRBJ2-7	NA	TGTGCCAGCAGCGGAGGGGGCCGGCCCCCCTACTACGAGCAGTACTTC	CASSGGGRPPYYEQYF
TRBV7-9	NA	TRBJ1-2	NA	TGTGCCAGCAGCTTAGCGGGAACAGGAGTCTATGGCTACACCTTC	CASSLAGTGVYGYTF
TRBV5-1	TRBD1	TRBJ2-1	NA	TGCGCCAGCAGCCAGACAGGGAGCTACAATGAGCAGTTCTTC	CASSQTGSYNEQFF
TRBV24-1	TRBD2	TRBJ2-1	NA	TGTGCCACCAGTGATTCTTGGGGCAGCGGGGGGGCGTACAATGAGCAGTTCTTC	CATSDSWGSGGAYNEQFF
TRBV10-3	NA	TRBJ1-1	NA	TGTGCCATCAGTGATTTCATGAACACTGAAGCTTTCTTT	CAISDFMNTEAFF
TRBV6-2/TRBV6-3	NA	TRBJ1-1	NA	TGTGCCAGCAGCGTCTCGGTAAACACTGAAGCTTTCTTT	CASSVSVNTEAFF
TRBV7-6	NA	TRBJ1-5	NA	TGTGCCAGCAGCTTAGAGGCAGGTCCTAGCAATCAGCCCCAGCATTTT	CASSLEAGPSNQPQHF
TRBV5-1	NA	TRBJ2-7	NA	TGCGCCAGCAGCTTGGGGCGCAGGGTTAGCCACGAGCAGTACTTC	CASSLGRRVSHEQYF
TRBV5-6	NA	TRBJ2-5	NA	TGTGCCAGCAGCTCCGGGACTGGGCGGGAGACCCAGTACTTC	CASSSGTGRETQYF
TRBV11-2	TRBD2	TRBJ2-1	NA	TGTGCCAGCAGCTTAAGCCCGCCTGGGGAGGGCAATGAGCAGTTCTTC	CASSLSPPGEGNEQFF
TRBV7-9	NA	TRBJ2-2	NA	TGTGCCAGCAGCTTAGTTTCCTCCGGGGAGCTGTTTTTT	CASSLVSSGELFF
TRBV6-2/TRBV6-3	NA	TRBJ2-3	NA	TGTGCCAGCAGCCAACGGGATACGCAGTATTTT	CASSQRDTQYF
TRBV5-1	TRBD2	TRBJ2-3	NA	TGCGCCAGCAGCTTGGGATCTGCGGGAGCGCGTACAGATACGCAGTATTTT	CASSLGSAGARTDTQYF
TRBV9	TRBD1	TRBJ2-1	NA	TGTGCCAGCAGCGTAGCAGGGGGCACCTACAATGAGCAGTTCTTC	CASSVAGGTYNEQFF
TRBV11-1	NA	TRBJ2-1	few	TGTGCCAGCAGCACCGGGGATAGCAGACACAATGAGCAGTTCTTC	CASSTGDSRHNEQFF